Below, 29 T cell receptor beta chains from the same sample are listed, as sequenced in a study of TIL therapy for anti-PD-1-resistant metastatic lung cancer. Time point meaning: pre-treatment sample, taken before nivolumab and TIL therapy. The immunoSEQ assay was v3. Profiling relied on immunoSEQ multiplex PCR, and the TCRdb table lists in-frame clones only, not all of them. Among roughly 58,000 clones listed, about 81% were seen once. The sample here was blood, taken at baseline. The receptor set was obtained from a person aged 25-79 years with non-small cell lung cancer.

The rearrangement joins TRBV7-3 to TRBJ2-6, with 9 bases lining up with TRBD2. The CDR3 is made up of 15 amino acids. CDR1 is SGHTA and CDR2 is FQGTGA in the germline V gene. V gave up 9 bases and J gave up 1 base; unmatched junction bases: 4. CDR3 sequence reads: CASGTSSSGANVLTF. CDR3 sequence (DNA): TGTGCCAGTGGGACTAGCTCTTCTGGGGCCAACGTCCTGACTTTC.

The chain recombines TRBV5-8 with TRBJ1-2; D gene uncertain. Germline V gene lookup returns CDR1 SGHTS and CDR2 YDEGEE. This CDR3 region has 15 residues. V was cut by 0 bases and J by 5 bases, with 14 bases left in between. The CDR3 region is CASSLAVLLRYGYTF. In DNA form, the CDR3 reads TGTGCCAGCAGCTTGGCCGTCCTATTGCGGTATGGCTACACCTTC.

This clone has more than one count but fewer than ten. The rearrangement uses TRBV28 and TRBJ1-2; 8 bases agree with TRBD1. Germline lookup yields CDR1 MDHEN and CDR2 SYDVKM. The CDR3 consists of 13 residues. With V trimmed by 6 bases and J by 12 bases, 12 bases remained unmatched. For the CDR3, the DNA is TGTGCCAGCAGAACCCTGACAGGGGAAGCAGACACCTTC. It encodes CASRTLTGEADTF.

This chain uses TRBV10-1 with TRBJ1-1; 10 nucleotides agree with TRBD1. Trimming cost V 2 bases and J 3 bases; bases outside gene matches: 0. Germline V gives CDR1 WNHNN, CDR2 SYGVQD (reference sequence). This CDR3 has 14 residues. In DNA form, the CDR3 reads TGCGCCAGCAGTGAGGGGACAGGGGACACTGAAGCTTTCTTT. Its protein is CASSEGTGDTEAFF.

The chain recombines TRBV7-9 with TRBJ2-1, with 7 nucleotides matching TRBD1. V was pared by 5 bases and J by 6 bases, with 19 bases of the junction left unmatched. The CDR3 loop spans 18 amino acids. Germline CDR1 SEHNR, CDR2 FQNEAQ (reference sequence). CDR3 sequence reads: CASSVTGVATRAPNEQFF. CDR3 nucleotide sequence: TGTGCCAGCAGCGTAACAGGGGTGGCTACTAGGGCCCCCAATGAGCAGTTCTTC.

This clone appeared once. J is TRBJ2-5 and V is TRBV7-2, with 7 bases identical to TRBD2. The germline gives CDR1 SGHTA, CDR2 FQGNSA. CDR3 length: 13 residues. Unmatched junction bases numbered 1, after V lost 1 base and J lost 5 bases. This CDR3 is CASSLGSGETQYF. In DNA, the CDR3 is TGTGCCAGCAGCTTAGGTAGCGGGGAGACCCAGTACTTC.

The CDR3 loop reads CASSPLITDTQYF. CDR3 nucleotide sequence: TGTGCCAGCTCACCTTTAATCACAGATACGCAGTATTTT. This chain uses TRBV18 with TRBJ2-3; D gene uncertain. From germline, CDR1 is KGHSH and CDR2 LQKENI. Trimming removed 3 bases from V and 2 bases from J, with 6 bases in between. The CDR3 loop spans 13 amino acids.

This chain links TRBV7-6 with TRBJ2-3; D unclear. Germline V gene sequence: CDR1 SGHVS, CDR2 FNYEAQ. This CDR3 is built from 15 residues. The ends were cut back, 5 bases at V and 2 bases at J, with 14 bases in the middle. The CDR3 protein is CASSTDERHTDTQYF. Here the CDR3 DNA reads TGTGCCAGCAGCACTGATGAAAGACACACAGATACGCAGTATTTT.

In its sample, this clone is medium-sized. This chain joins TRBV6-5 and TRBJ2-2, with 7 bases matching TRBD2. The CDR3 is 15 amino acids. V lost 4 bases to trimming and J lost 6 bases; unmatched junction nucleotides: 8. The V gene's germline CDR1 is MNHEY and CDR2 SVGAGI. DNA for the CDR3: TGTGCCAGCAGTTGGACTAGTCGGGTTGCCGGGGAGCTGTTTTTT. This translates into CASSWTSRVAGELFF.

This chain joins TRBV24-1 and TRBJ2-3; D is unclear. This CDR3 has 15 residues. Germline CDR1 reads KGHDR; CDR2 reads SFDVKD. V was pared by 3 bases and J by 1 base, with 10 bases between. Here the CDR3 DNA reads TGTGCCACCAGTGATAGGGCCTACCGCACAGATACGCAGTATTTT. Translated, it gives CATSDRAYRTDTQYF.

The chain joins TRBV24-1 to TRBJ2-7, with D perhaps TRBD1 or TRBD2 (5 bases each). Looked up from germline, CDR1 is KGHDR and CDR2 is SFDVKD. This CDR3 is built from 14 residues. Trimming left V 9 bases short and J 6 bases short, with 20 bases between. CDR3 residues: CATAEGSPPCEQYF. In DNA, the CDR3 is TGTGCCACCGCTGAGGGGTCACCTCCCTGCGAGCAGTACTTC.

The chain couples TRBV19 to TRBJ2-1, with D perhaps matching TRBD1 or TRBD2 (7 bases each). Per germline, CDR1 LNHDA and CDR2 SQIVND (reference sequence). The V end lost 4 bases, the J end lost 2 bases, and 18 bases lay between the germline ends. The CDR3 loop spans 17 amino acids. The CDR3 spells CASSTGGARPPYNEQFF. CDR3 coding DNA: TGTGCCAGTAGTACAGGGGGGGCTCGCCCTCCCTACAATGAGCAGTTCTTC.

V usage is TRBV28 and J usage is TRBJ1-3, with D perhaps TRBD1 (6 bases). V lost 5 bases, J lost 2 bases, and 16 bases lay in between. The CDR3 totals 16 residues. Germline values: CDR1 MDHEN, CDR2 SYDVKM. The CDR3 reads CASSPAGASTGNTIYF. For the CDR3, the DNA is TGTGCCAGCAGTCCCGCAGGGGCTAGCACTGGAAACACCATATATTTT.

The chain recombines TRBV7-2 with TRBJ1-5; tentatively, D is TRBD1 (5 bases). Trimming stripped 4 bases from V and 4 bases from J, with 8 bases between. The CDR3 consists of 13 residues. The germline CDR1 and CDR2 sequences are SGHTA and FQGNSA. In DNA, the CDR3 is TGTGCCAGCAGCTCTCAGGGAAATCAGCCCCAGCATTTT. This translates into CASSSQGNQPQHF.

DNA for the CDR3: TGTGCCAGTAGTATCTTGGGAAGCGACCATGAGCAGTTCTTC. It codes for CASSILGSDHEQFF. The chain has TRBV19 and TRBJ2-1; unclear D gene. The CDR3 has 14 amino acids. The germline CDR1 and CDR2 sequences are LNHDA and SQIVND (reference sequence). V was clipped by 3 bases and J by 8 bases, with 14 bases between them.

The V gene is TRBV20-1, the J gene TRBJ1-5; D not certain. CDR1 is DFQATT and CDR2 is SNEGSKA in the germline V gene (reference sequence). The V end lost 7 bases, the J end lost 2 bases, and 12 bases lay between the germline ends. There are 13 residues in the CDR3. The CDR3 protein is CSVSRVGNQPQHF. The CDR3 DNA sequence: TGCAGTGTTAGTAGGGTTGGCAATCAGCCCCAGCATTTT.

The chain employs TRBV28 and TRBJ2-7; D call uncertain. Germline CDR1 and CDR2: MDHEN and SYDVKM. V was cut by 1 base and J by 4 bases, with 5 bases left in between. This CDR3 has 12 residues. The CDR3, as DNA: TGTGCCAGCAGTTTATATCGGTACGAGCAGTACTTC. Its translation is CASSLYRYEQYF.

The CDR3 sequence: CASRHRTYEQYF. The DNA for the CDR3 is TGTGCCAGCCGACACAGAACCTACGAGCAGTACTTC. The V gene is TRBV12-3 or TRBV12-4, the J gene TRBJ2-7; no clear D gene. This CDR3 is built from 12 residues. Between the trimmed V and J ends, which lost 8 bases and 2 bases, there was a span of 10 bases.

The V gene is TRBV12-2, the J gene TRBJ1-4. TRBV12-2 counts as a pseudogene. This CDR3 comprises 17 residues. The CDR3 region has the DNA TGTGCAAGTCGCATCCCCGGGACTCCTGCAACTAATGAAAAACTGTTTTTT. The encoded protein is CASRIPGTPATNEKLFF.

The V gene is TRBV4-1, the J gene TRBJ2-1; D gene unclear. Deletions cut 0 bases from V and 6 bases from J, with 18 bases between. CDR3 length equals 17 residues. The germline V gene encodes CDR1 MGHRA and CDR2 YSYEKL. DNA for the CDR3: TGCGCCAGCAGCCAAGAGGCTGAGCAGGCAGGTTCCAATGAGCAGTTCTTC. This gives the protein CASSQEAEQAGSNEQFF.

J is TRBJ2-3 and V is TRBV7-9; TRBD2 aligns across 11 bases. V lost 6 bases, J lost 6 bases, and 11 bases stayed unmatched. This CDR3 region has 16 residues. Germline lookup yields CDR1 SEHNR and CDR2 FQNEAQ (reference sequence). DNA for the CDR3: TGTGCCAGCAGGTCCAGCACTAGCGGGAGATTTGATACGCAGTATTTT. Translation: CASRSSTSGRFDTQYF.

The chain carries TRBV21-1 and TRBJ2-7; the table's TRBD2 call for D was not verified on the DNA. TRBV21-1 is described as a pseudogene. The CDR3 is 15 residues long. The CDR3 sequence is CASSKSGRDSYEQYF. In DNA form, the CDR3 reads TGTGCCAGCAGCAAAAGCGGGAGGGACTCCTACGAGCAGTACTTC.

V and J are TRBV7-2 and TRBJ2-7, with no clear D. Trimming cost V 1 base and J 3 bases, with 10 bases left between them. The CDR3 is made up of 14 amino acids. Germline V gene data show CDR1 as SGHTA and CDR2 as FQGNSA. The CDR3 sequence: CASSLGGSYYEQYF. The CDR3 coding sequence is TGTGCCAGCAGCTTAGGTGGCAGCTACTACGAGCAGTACTTC.

This sequence joins TRBV7-2 and TRBJ2-3; tentatively, D is TRBD2 (5 bases). Germline V gives CDR1 SGHTA, CDR2 FQGNSA. The CDR3 is made up of 14 amino acids. V was pared by 3 bases and J by 8 bases, with 15 bases between. CDR3 in amino acids: CASSFAEVGGTQYF. CDR3 DNA: TGTGCCAGCAGCTTCGCCGAGGTTGGAGGTACGCAGTATTTT.

This clone appeared a few times. CDR3 sequence: CASSVGLWGTDTQYF. The CDR3 DNA sequence: TGTGCCAGCAGCGTAGGACTATGGGGCACAGATACGCAGTATTTT. This chain joins TRBV9 and TRBJ2-3; TRBD2 is a possible D gene (5 bases). Germline CDR1 and CDR2: SGDLS and YYNGEE. The CDR3 is made up of 15 amino acids. V lost 0 bases and J lost 1, with 9 bases in between.

This clone was picked up a small number of times. This sequence joins TRBV25-1 and TRBJ2-2; weak D call: TRBD1 (5 bases). The CDR3 sequence is 15 residues long. Germline V gene sequence: CDR1 MGHDK, CDR2 SYGVNS. The V end was cut by 4 bases, the J end by 4 bases, with 13 bases between. CDR3 sequence: CASSAYSGATGELFF. CDR3 in DNA: TGTGCCAGCAGTGCCTATAGTGGGGCCACCGGGGAGCTGTTTTTT. The full variable domain, its missing parts supplied by reference TRBV25-1 and TRBJ2-2, is EADIYQTPRYLVIGTGKKITLECSQTMGHDKMYWYQQDPGMELHLIHYSYGVNSTEKGDLSSESTVSRIRTEHFPLTLESARPSHTSQYLCASSAYSGATGELFFGEGSRLTVL.

This clone was detected a few times. This chain connects TRBV15 to TRBJ1-1; D possibly corresponds to TRBD1 (5 bases). The CDR3 has 14 residues. Germline V gives CDR1 LNHNV, CDR2 YYDKDF (reference sequence). Trimming pared 0 bases from V and 5 bases from J, leaving 10 bases between. CDR3 bases: TGTGCCACCAGCAGAGATGGGGGTTTGACTGAAGCTTTCTTT. Translation: CATSRDGGLTEAFF.

The CDR3 is CASSYSSGSGETQYF. The DNA for the CDR3 is TGTGCCAGCAGTTACTCCTCGGGGTCCGGGGAGACCCAGTACTTC. The chain is built from TRBV6-5 and TRBJ2-5; TRBD2 is a possible D gene (5 bases). Deletions cut 0 bases from V and 5 bases from J, with 13 bases between. The CDR3 extends over 15 amino acids. Germline V gives CDR1 MNHEY, CDR2 SVGAGI.

The chain joins TRBV18 to TRBJ2-1, with 7 bases aligning to TRBD2. CDR1 is KGHSH, CDR2 LQKENI, per germline. V trimming: 2 bases; J trimming: 12 bases; junction bases outside the gene matches: 4. This CDR3 has 12 residues. The chain's CDR3 is CASSPGRERQFF. As DNA, the CDR3 is TGTGCCAGCTCACCAGGGAGGGAGAGGCAGTTCTTC. Complete variable domain (other parts from reference TRBV18 and TRBJ2-1): NAGVMQNPRHLVRRRGQEARLRCSPMKGHSHVYWYRQLPEEGLKFMVYLQKENIIDESGMPKERFSAEFPKEGPSILRIQQVVRGDSAAYFCASSPGRERQFFGPGTRLTVL.